The source of this T cell receptor beta chain is a study of response to subunit inactivated influenza vaccine (dated by TCRdb to 2017 to 2018). With respect to the entire study: Deep quantitative T cell receptor repertoire profiling was used in the study to track responses to a trivalent subunit inactivated influenza vaccine. Broad study findings and their caveats: According to the authors, only a limited number of new T cells may be recruited by each seasonal influenza vaccination.

Libraries were constructed by RT-PCR. These reads were obtained on an Illumina HiSeq 2500. Starting from the raw public reads, TCRdb applied fastp trimming at Q25, assembled clones with MiXCR and retained in-frame beta chains. One record per CDR3 amino acid sequence lists the most common genes and DNA. This sample lists about 780,000 distinct CDR3 sequences; about a fifth were detected once. Of the sample, roughly a tenth is held by the ten largest clones. This clonotype has a handful of counts. Its antigen is not yet known. No per-base quality is available; no much larger clone lies one base away. The CDR3 numbers 15 residues from cysteine through phenylalanine. Left in the record is the CDR3 DNA by itself, 45 bases read in frame from the first base. Germline trimming amounts to 6 bases on V and 3 bases on J, with 11 as the count of junction bases outside the gene matches. The germline V gene (reference sequence) sets CDR1 to DFQATT and CDR2 to SNEGSKA.

The V gene is TRBV20-1 and the J gene is TRBJ2-3, with 8 junctional bases fitting TRBD2. Specimen: PBMCs from blood, collected roughly 5 days after vaccination. The TCR comes from a man aged 50 to 59 who received an inactivated influenza vaccine. Donor details come from another sample of the same person, matched by shared clones. The CDR3 loop reads CSALHSGGGTDTQYF. Here is the DNA: TGCAGTGCCCTTCACAGCGGGGGTGGTACAGATACGCAGTATTTT.